The 25 T cell receptor beta chains below were found in one sample sequenced in a study of blood T cell repertoires in COVID-19. The repertoire was sequenced with immunoSEQ multiplex PCR; TCRdb's copy has only in-frame clones and lacks some. This table has approximately 190,000 clones, around 80% appearing once. Sequenced input: peripheral blood. These receptors all stem from a human donor in a cohort sampled during active COVID-19.

This chain connects TRBV9 to TRBJ2-2; D is unresolved. The length of the CDR3 is 13 residues. Trimming shortened V by 1 base and J by 6 bases, and 7 bases separated the two germline ends. Germline CDR1 is SGDLS and CDR2 is YYNGEE. The CDR3 nucleotides read TGTGCCAGCAGCGTATCCCCAGCCGGGGAGCTGTTTTTT. Translating it yields CASSVSPAGELFF.

This rearrangement joins TRBV7-8 to TRBJ1-3, with D tentatively TRBD1 (6 bases). The V gene lost 4 bases and the J gene lost 4 bases, with 11 bases spanning the gap. Germline V gene data show CDR1 as SGHVS and CDR2 as FQNEAQ. This CDR3 comprises 14 residues. DNA for the CDR3: TGTGCCAGCAGCTCCGGGACACAGGGAAACACCATATATTTT. This encodes CASSSGTQGNTIYF.

V is TRBV28 and J is TRBJ1-4, with D perhaps TRBD1 (5 bases). V lost 3 bases and J 0 bases, leaving 8 bases between the germline ends. Per the germline V gene, CDR1 is MDHEN and CDR2 is SYDVKM. The CDR3 covers 15 residues. Written as DNA, the CDR3 is TGTGCCAGCAGTTTCTGGGGGGCAACTAATGAAAAACTGTTTTTT. It encodes CASSFWGATNEKLFF.

Regarding this clone: The sample holds other DNA sequences that translate to the same CDR3. This chain joins TRBV5-1 and TRBJ1-1, with D unresolved. V was trimmed by 0 bases and J by 4 bases, leaving 7 bases between them. Germline lookup yields CDR1 SGHRS and CDR2 YFSETQ. The CDR3 length is 13 residues. CDR3 nucleotides: TGCGCCAGCAGCTTGGACGGAGGCACTGAAGCTTTCTTT. This gives the protein CASSLDGGTEAFF.

This chain joins TRBV27 and TRBJ1-5, with a possible D match to TRBD1 (6 bases). V was shortened by 5 bases and J by 4 bases, with 9 bases between the two germline ends. The CDR3 is 13 amino acids. Germline loops: CDR1 MNHEY, CDR2 SMNVEV (reference sequence). CDR3 sequence reads: CASSPDRNQPQHF. The DNA for the CDR3 is TGTGCCAGCAGTCCCGACAGGAATCAGCCCCAGCATTTT.

The chain is built from TRBV28 and TRBJ1-1; TRBD1 might be the D (6 bases). The CDR3 totals 13 residues. Germline V CDR1 and CDR2: MDHEN, SYDVKM. With 8 bases removed from V and 0 bases from J, the gap between germline ends came to 10 bases. The CDR3 DNA reads as TGTGCCAGCCGAGGACAGATGAACACTGAAGCTTTCTTT. As protein: CASRGQMNTEAFF.

The chain recombines TRBV19 with TRBJ2-2; 10 bases are a match to TRBD1. There are 15 residues in the CDR3. Germline loops: CDR1 LNHDA, CDR2 SQIVND (reference sequence). The junction had 5 bases not matched to a gene; V was cut back by 4 bases and J by 6 bases. DNA for the CDR3: TGTGCCAGTAGTACCCCCGGGACAGGGGCCGGGGAGCTGTTTTTT. Protein: CASSTPGTGAGELFF.

V gene TRBV7-9 combines with J gene TRBJ2-3, with D possibly TRBD2 on 6 matching bases. The V and J ends lost 1 base and 1 base respectively, with 12 bases between them. The CDR3 runs 16 residues. The V gene's germline CDR1 is SEHNR and CDR2 FQNEAQ (reference sequence). The CDR3 sequence: CASSLVSGGGTDTQYF. Written as DNA, the CDR3 is TGTGCCAGCAGCTTAGTTTCTGGCGGGGGCACAGATACGCAGTATTTT.

This clone came up a few times. The V and J genes are TRBV5-1 and TRBJ1-2, with D possibly matching TRBD1 (5 bases). The CDR3 is made up of 15 amino acids. From germline, CDR1 is SGHRS and CDR2 YFSETQ. V lost 5 bases to trimming and J lost 4 bases, with 18 bases between them. The CDR3 region has the DNA TGCGCCAGCAGTTCGTCACCCGGGAGGGGCTATGGCTACACCTTC. It encodes CASSSSPGRGYGYTF.

J is TRBJ2-1 and V is TRBV6-5; 9 positions agree with TRBD2. CDR3 length: 15 residues. The V gene end was trimmed by 6 bases and the J gene end by 4 bases; junction bases not matched to a gene: 7. Germline-derived CDR1 and CDR2 are MNHEY and SVGAGI. CDR3 loop: CASSRPGLAYNEQFF. Here the CDR3 DNA reads TGTGCCAGCAGCCGCCCGGGACTAGCTTACAATGAGCAGTTCTTC.

The chain recombines TRBV13 with TRBJ2-2, with D possibly being TRBD2 (6 bases). The CDR3 has 13 residues. Trimming stripped 4 bases from V and 6 bases from J, with 9 bases between. Germline V CDR1 and CDR2: PRHDT, FYEKMQ (reference sequence). CDR3 residues: CASSSLASGELFF. CDR3 bases: TGTGCCAGCAGCTCCCTAGCGTCCGGGGAGCTGTTTTTT.

Note on this clone: One end of the junction does not line up with germline, which may come from a read error. The rearrangement uses TRBV20-1 and TRBJ1-1; D is undetermined. Germline CDR1 DFQATT, CDR2 SNEGSKA (reference sequence). The CDR3 is made up of 8 amino acids. In DNA form, the CDR3 reads TGCAGTGCTAGTGGCCAGTCCTTT. This sequence encodes CSASGQSF.

The chain combines TRBV19 with TRBJ2-7; tentative D call: TRBD1 (6 bases). Germline loops: CDR1 LNHDA, CDR2 SQIVND (reference sequence). The CDR3 loop spans 13 amino acids. Between the trimmed V and J ends, which lost 5 bases and 3 bases, there was a span of 11 bases. The CDR3 here is CASSYRENYEQYF. The CDR3 region has the DNA TGTGCCAGTAGTTACAGGGAAAACTACGAGCAGTACTTC.

The table lists this clone with a count of one. The V gene is TRBV30, the J gene TRBJ1-1; D is unresolved. V lost 3 bases and J 2 bases, leaving 13 bases between the germline ends. Germline CDR1 reads GTSNPN; CDR2 reads SVGIG (reference sequence). CDR3 length equals 14 residues. The CDR3 spells CAWSVGKSNTEAFF. For the CDR3, the DNA is TGTGCCTGGAGCGTCGGGAAGTCCAACACTGAAGCTTTCTTT.

As for this clone: Other DNA sequences in the same sample also yield this CDR3. The chain combines TRBV5-1 with TRBJ2-1; D is uncertain. Trimming cost V 0 bases and J 0 bases, with 7 bases left between them. CDR1 is SGHRS, CDR2 YFSETQ, per germline. The length of the CDR3 is 15 residues. The CDR3 DNA reads as TGCGCCAGCAGCTTGGGGGCAAGCTCCTACAATGAGCAGTTCTTC. It translates to CASSLGASSYNEQFF.

V is TRBV18 and J is TRBJ1-3; D is perhaps TRBD1 (6 bases). Looked up from germline, CDR1 is KGHSH and CDR2 is LQKENI. This CDR3 comprises 15 residues. The V end was cut by 6 bases, the J end by 0 bases, with 12 bases between. The CDR3 sequence is CASSLTGVSGNTIYF. DNA for the CDR3: TGTGCCAGCTCCCTGACAGGCGTCTCTGGAAACACCATATATTTT.

The chain recombines TRBV19 with TRBJ2-6, with D maybe TRBD1 (6 bases). The CDR3 runs to 15 residues. Germline CDR1 is LNHDA and CDR2 is SQIVND (reference sequence). Trimming removed 5 bases at V and 6 bases at J, with 14 bases between. CDR3 DNA: TGTGCCAGTAGTCCTCAGGGGTTAGTGGCCAACGTCCTGACTTTC. Its protein is CASSPQGLVANVLTF.

The chain uses TRBV5-1 and TRBJ2-7; D uncertain. The V gene's germline CDR1 is SGHRS and CDR2 YFSETQ. This CDR3 is 13 amino acids long. The V gene lost 4 bases and the J gene lost 2 bases, with 10 bases spanning the gap. The CDR3 loop is CASSQTNPYEQYF. The CDR3 coding sequence is TGCGCCAGCAGCCAAACTAACCCCTACGAGCAGTACTTC.

This chain connects TRBV15 to TRBJ2-7; 8 bases map to TRBD1. Trimming cost V 4 bases and J 7 bases; bases outside gene matches: 9. The CDR3 has 14 amino acids. Germline-derived CDR1 and CDR2 are LNHNV and YYDKDF (reference sequence). This CDR3 is CATSTHRGVGEQYF. CDR3 nucleotide sequence: TGTGCCACCAGCACCCACAGGGGGGTGGGGGAGCAGTACTTC.

The chain couples TRBV6-5 to TRBJ2-1; weak D call: TRBD2 (5 bases). V shed 2 bases and J shed 3 bases, with 8 bases lying between them. CDR1 and CDR2 from the germline V gene are MNHEY and SVGAGI. The length of the CDR3 is 14 residues. As DNA, the CDR3 is TGTGCCAGCAGTTACGTCCGGGACTACAATGAGCAGTTCTTC. Its translation: CASSYVRDYNEQFF.

This clone was seen only a few times. This sequence joins TRBV27 and TRBJ2-5; 7 nucleotides line up with TRBD2. Germline CDR1 and CDR2: MNHEY and SMNVEV (reference sequence). The CDR3 runs to 15 residues. With V trimmed by 8 bases and J by 1 base, 10 bases remained unmatched. DNA for the CDR3: TGTGCCAGCCAAAAAGTGGGGGGGGGCCAAGAGACCCAGTACTTC. Protein: CASQKVGGGQETQYF.

This chain connects TRBV10-2 to TRBJ1-1, with D perhaps TRBD1 (6 bases). The CDR3 extends over 16 amino acids. Per the germline V gene, CDR1 is WSHSY and CDR2 is SAAADI. V was pared by 2 bases and J by 4 bases, with 17 bases between. In DNA form, the CDR3 reads TGCGCCAGCAGTGAGATGGTCGGGAGGGGGGGCACTGAAGCTTTCTTT. This translates into CASSEMVGRGGTEAFF.

The chain joins TRBV14 to TRBJ2-2; D call uncertain. The germline V and J ends were trimmed by 0 bases and 4 bases, with 9 bases remaining between them. The CDR3 is 15 amino acids. CDR1 and CDR2 from the germline V gene are SGHDN and FVKESK. The CDR3 protein is CASSQEISVTGELFF. DNA for the CDR3: TGTGCCAGCAGCCAAGAGATTTCGGTCACCGGGGAGCTGTTTTTT. Full variable domain (rest looked up from reference TRBV14 and TRBJ2-2): EAGVTQFPSHSVIEKGQTVTLRCDPISGHDNLYWYRRVMGKEIKFLLHFVKESKQDESGMPNNRFLAERTGGTYSTLKVQPAELEDSGVYFCASSQEISVTGELFFGEGSRLTVL.

This chain links TRBV4-2 with TRBJ2-3, with 9 bases matching TRBD2. Germline V gene data show CDR1 as LGHNA and CDR2 as YNFKEQ. Trimming at V came to 4 bases and at J to 5 bases, leaving 10 bases not matched to a gene. The CDR3 extends over 16 amino acids. The CDR3 bases are TGTGCCAGCAGCCCGCTAGGTGTAGCGGGGGAAGATACGCAGTATTTT. Protein sequence: CASSPLGVAGEDTQYF.

This rearrangement joins TRBV7-9 to TRBJ2-7, with D hard to call. Germline CDR1 reads SEHNR; CDR2 reads FQNEAQ (reference sequence). Trimming pared 3 bases from V and 7 bases from J, leaving 19 bases between. The CDR3 is made up of 15 amino acids. In DNA, the CDR3 is TGTGCCAGCAGCTTCTCGGCCCCGAACGCGAGGGAGCAGTACTTC. This translates into CASSFSAPNAREQYF.